What follows is one TCR beta chain and its context. In germline, CDR1 is SGHRS, CDR2 YFSETQ. The length of the CDR3 is 15 residues. The trim removed 0 bases at V and 4 bases at J, leaving 3 bases unmatched. Assay used: immunoSEQ multiplex PCR; TCRdb lists only in-frame clones, some missing. The table has 64,000 or so clones, just under 97% seen once. This record belongs to a study of technical replicates of blood from a handful of donors. The sample taken for sequencing was T cells isolated from PBMCs. This sequence joins TRBV5-1 and TRBJ2-3; 9 nucleotides align to TRBD1. The sequence came from a human donor in good health. CDR3 in amino acids: CASSLGQGVPDTQYF. The CDR3 bases are TGCGCCAGCAGCTTGGGACAGGGGGTTCCAGATACGCAGTATTTT.